This T cell receptor (beta chain) is drawn from a study of control samples from healthy donors and cancer patients. J gave up 0 bases and V 2 bases, and 7 bases lay outside the gene matches. CDR1 GTSNPN and CDR2 SVGIG come from the germline V gene (reference sequence). This CDR3 has 15 amino acids. Profiled with immunoSEQ multiplex PCR; TCRdb holds only in-frame clones, not every one. This sample has around 82,000 clones, with over 75% found just once. Material for sequencing was blood. The chain combines TRBV30 with TRBJ2-7, with TRBD1 matching 7 bases. This clonotype was sampled from a man between 45 and 60 years old in good health. The CDR3 DNA reads TGTGCCTGGAGTCTCCGGACAGGAAGCTCCTACGAGCAGTACTTC. Amino acid sequence: CAWSLRTGSSYEQYF.